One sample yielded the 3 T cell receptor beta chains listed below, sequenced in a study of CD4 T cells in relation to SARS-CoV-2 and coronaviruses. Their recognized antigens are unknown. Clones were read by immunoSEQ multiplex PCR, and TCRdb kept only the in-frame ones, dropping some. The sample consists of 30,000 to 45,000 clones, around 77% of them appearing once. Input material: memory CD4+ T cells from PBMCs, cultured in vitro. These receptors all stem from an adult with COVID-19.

The DNA of the CDR3 is TGTGCCAGCAGTTTATTGGTCGGGACTAGAAGAGTGAGGTACAATGAGCAGTTCTTC. Its translation: CASSLLVGTRRVRYNEQFF. The chain recombines TRBV28 with TRBJ2-1; the match to TRBD2 covers 8 bases. The V segment lost 1 base and the J segment 4 bases; nucleotides outside the gene matches: 15. The germline V gene has CDR1 MDHEN and CDR2 SYDVKM. The CDR3 has 19 amino acids.

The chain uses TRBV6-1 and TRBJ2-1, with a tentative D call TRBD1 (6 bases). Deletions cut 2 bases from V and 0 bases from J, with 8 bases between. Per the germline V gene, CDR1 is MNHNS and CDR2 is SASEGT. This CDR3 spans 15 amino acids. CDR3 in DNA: TGTGCCAGCAGTGAACAGGGGCCCTCCTACAATGAGCAGTTCTTC. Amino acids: CASSEQGPSYNEQFF.

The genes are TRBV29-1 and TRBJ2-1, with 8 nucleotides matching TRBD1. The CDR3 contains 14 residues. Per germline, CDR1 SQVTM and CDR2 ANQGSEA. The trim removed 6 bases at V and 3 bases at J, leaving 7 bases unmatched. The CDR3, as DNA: TGCAGCGTCTCGGCACAGGGGGACTACAATGAGCAGTTCTTC. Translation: CSVSAQGDYNEQFF.